This T cell receptor (beta chain) emerged from a study of blood T cell repertoires in COVID-19. Study-level background: There were acute and convalescent COVID-19 samples, and they came from the United States, Italy and Spain. Sources were T cells, B-cell-depleted T cells, or PBMCs; the material itself was cDNA or gDNA.

Trimming took 0 bases from V and 3 from J, leaving 7 bases between them. The CDR3 consists of 14 residues. Germline values: CDR1 SGHNT, CDR2 YYREEE (reference sequence). The method was immunoSEQ multiplex PCR; TCRdb's version includes in-frame clones alone and lacks a portion of them. The sample comprises around 620,000 clones, 75% to 90% of which are singletons, and approximately 0.3% rests with the top ten. The clonotype was recovered from a woman aged 18-29 years with acute or convalescent COVID-19. The chain employs TRBV5-4 and TRBJ1-3, with D maybe TRBD1 (6 bases). Material for sequencing was peripheral blood. CDR3 in amino acids: CASSLAGVGNTIYF. CDR3 DNA: TGTGCCAGCAGCTTGGCAGGGGTTGGAAACACCATATATTTT.